Listed below are T cell receptor beta chains from one sample, sequenced in a study of technical replicates of blood from a handful of donors. Some clones are missing from TCRdb's copy, which holds only in-frame ones; the method was immunoSEQ multiplex PCR. The sample consists of under 85,000 clones, under 98% of them appearing once. Sequenced sample: T cells isolated from PBMCs. These receptors originate from a human donor in good health. The CDR3 runs from the conserved cysteine through the conserved F or W. A D gene is named only where the DNA matches it firmly. Clone size is not always given. Where it is, it says once, few, many or a class for expanded clones.

cdr3_aa	cdr3_nt	v_call	j_call	clone_size	d_call
CASSPYTTANTEAFF	TGTGCCAGCAGCCCGTATACAACAGCAAACACTGAAGCTTTCTTT	TRBV11-3	TRBJ1-1	NA	NA
CAWSVLNTEAFF	TGTGCCTGGAGTGTACTCAACACTGAAGCTTTCTTT	TRBV30	TRBJ1-1	once	NA
CASSQSPGDLEAFF	TGTGCCAGCAGCCAATCCCCAGGGGATCTTGAGGCTTTCTTT	TRBV16	TRBJ1-1	NA	NA
CASSLSRGPTEAFF	TGTGCCAGCAGTTTATCGCGGGGGCCGACTGAAGCTTTCTTT	TRBV27	TRBJ1-1	NA	NA
CASSETGGGETQYF	TGTGCCAGCAGTGAGACGGGAGGGGGAGAGACCCAGTACTTC	TRBV2	TRBJ2-5	NA	TRBD2
CSGGTGDGQTQYF	TGCAGCGGAGGGACAGGGGATGGACAGACCCAGTACTTC	TRBV29-1	TRBJ2-5	NA	TRBD1
CASSESRLEQYF	TGTGCCAGCAGTGAAAGCCGTTTAGAGCAGTACTTC	TRBV6-1	TRBJ2-7	NA	NA
CASSFSQNTEAFF	TGTGCCAGCAGCTTTTCCCAGAACACTGAAGCTTTCTTT	TRBV7-9	TRBJ1-1	NA	NA
CASSAGLAGGGGVNEQFF	TGTGCCAGCAGTGCTGGACTAGCGGGGGGCGGAGGTGTCAATGAGCAGTTCTTC	TRBV6-4	TRBJ2-1	NA	TRBD2
CAISETGSYEQYF	TGTGCCATCAGTGAGACGGGGTCCTACGAGCAGTACTTC	TRBV10-3	TRBJ2-7	NA	NA
CASSGHVNTEAFF	TGTGCCAGCAGCGGACATGTGAACACTGAAGCTTTCTTT	TRBV11-3	TRBJ1-1	few	NA
CASSYATRQGYEQYF	TGTGCCAGCAGTTATGCTACTCGACAGGGCTACGAGCAGTACTTC	TRBV5-4	TRBJ2-7	NA	TRBD1
CASTLGQGFTEAFF	TGTGCCAGTACCCTTGGACAGGGGTTCACTGAAGCTTTCTTT	TRBV19	TRBJ1-1	NA	TRBD1
CASSRPQTYEQFF	TGTGCCAGCAGTCGCCCCCAGACATATGAGCAGTTCTTC	TRBV6-6	TRBJ2-1	NA	NA
CASSPKRERRGELFF	TGTGCCAGCAGCCCGAAGCGGGAGCGGCGAGGGGAGCTGTTTTTT	TRBV7-8	TRBJ2-2	NA	TRBD2
CASSYIPGQGAETQYF	TGTGCCAGCAGTTATATACCGGGACAGGGGGCCGAGACCCAGTACTTC	TRBV5-4	TRBJ2-5	NA	TRBD1
CASSRDRWTEAFF	TGTGCCAGCAGCCGGGACAGATGGACTGAAGCTTTCTTT	TRBV9	TRBJ1-1	NA	TRBD1
CASSPTSSGNTIYF	TGCGCCAGCAGTCCCACGAGCTCTGGAAACACCATATATTTT	TRBV4-1	TRBJ1-3	NA	NA
CASSPPNRLNTEAFF	TGTGCCAGCTCACCTCCGAACAGATTGAACACTGAAGCTTTCTTT	TRBV18	TRBJ1-1	NA	NA
CASSLTGEGPDTQYF	TGTGCCAGCAGTTTGACAGGGGAGGGTCCAGATACGCAGTATTTT	TRBV6-5	TRBJ2-3	NA	NA
CAWVPGLSPGEQYF	TGTGCCTGGGTTCCGGGACTATCGCCGGGGGAGCAGTACTTC	TRBV30	TRBJ2-7	NA	TRBD2
CASSAPWGDRGADTQYF	TGTGCCAGCAGTGCCCCCTGGGGGGACAGGGGTGCAGATACGCAGTATTTT	TRBV25-1	TRBJ2-3	NA	TRBD1
CASTTSDRQGETQYF	TGTGCCAGCACCACAAGTGACAGGCAAGGAGAGACCCAGTACTTC	TRBV27	TRBJ2-5	NA	NA
CASSLKAGGGQFF	TGTGCCAGCAGCTTAAAAGCCGGGGGGGGGCAGTTCTTC	TRBV7-2	TRBJ2-1	NA	TRBD2
CASSLSTGVPEAFF	TGTGCCAGCAGCTTGAGCACAGGGGTCCCTGAAGCTTTCTTT	TRBV7-9	TRBJ1-1	NA	TRBD1
CASSLQRAGNEKLFF	TGTGCCAGCAGCTTACAGAGGGCTGGTAATGAAAAACTGTTTTTT	TRBV7-3	TRBJ1-4	NA	NA
CASSPGLAGVNEQFF	TGCGCCAGCAGCCCCGGACTAGCGGGAGTCAATGAGCAGTTCTTC	TRBV5-1	TRBJ2-1	NA	TRBD2
CASSLVGGMATNEKLFF	TGTGCCAGCAGCTTGGTTGGGGGGATGGCAACTAATGAAAAACTGTTTTTT	TRBV5-4	TRBJ1-4	NA	NA
CASSLMGQSNYEQYF	TGTGCCAGCAGCCTCATGGGACAATCAAACTACGAGCAGTACTTC	TRBV11-2	TRBJ2-7	NA	NA
CSPGTSGSMGGTQYF	TGCAGCCCAGGGACTAGCGGGTCTATGGGGGGGACCCAGTACTTC	TRBV29-1	TRBJ2-5	NA	TRBD2
CASSPRPGDDYTF	TGTGCCAGCAGCCCCCGACCAGGGGATGACTACACCTTC	TRBV9	TRBJ1-2	NA	NA
CASIGEANTEAFF	TGTGCCAGCATAGGGGAAGCGAACACTGAAGCTTTCTTT	TRBV11-3	TRBJ1-1	NA	NA
CASSLLAGVNTGELFF	TGTGCTAGCAGCTTACTAGCGGGAGTGAACACCGGGGAGCTGTTTTTT	TRBV7-7	TRBJ2-2	once	TRBD2
CARCRRDTEAFF	TGTGCCAGGTGTCGGAGGGACACTGAAGCTTTCTTT	TRBV5-6	TRBJ1-1	NA	NA
CASSLATGVKGEQYF	TGTGCCAGCAGCTTAGCCACGGGAGTCAAAGGCGAGCAGTACTTC	TRBV7-6	TRBJ2-7	NA	NA
CASSPSGGYNEQFF	TGTGCCAGCAGCCCCAGCGGGGGCTACAATGAGCAGTTCTTC	TRBV7-2	TRBJ2-1	NA	TRBD2
CASNILAGGGNEQFF	TGTGCCAGTAACATACTAGCGGGAGGAGGCAATGAGCAGTTCTTC	TRBV19	TRBJ2-1	NA	TRBD2
CASSFLRGQGNTGELFF	TGTGCCAGCAGCTTTTTACGGGGACAGGGGAACACCGGGGAGCTGTTTTTT	TRBV5-6	TRBJ2-2	NA	TRBD1
CASSEDRGGINTGELFF	TGTGCCAGCAGTGAAGACAGGGGGGGCATTAACACCGGGGAGCTGTTTTTT	TRBV2	TRBJ2-2	NA	NA
CASSARLAGVAYNEQFF	TGTGCCAGCAGTGCCCGACTAGCGGGAGTGGCCTACAATGAGCAGTTCTTC	TRBV6-1	TRBJ2-1	once	TRBD2
CASSLRDLTYEQYF	TGCGCCAGCAGCCTCCGGGACTTAACCTACGAGCAGTACTTC	TRBV5-1	TRBJ2-7	NA	NA
CASSLGGGFNQPQHF	TGTGCCAGCAGTTTGGGGGGGGGATTCAATCAGCCCCAGCATTTT	TRBV6-5	TRBJ1-5	NA	NA
CASRSGTSGYNEQFF	TGTGCCAGCAGGTCCGGGACTAGCGGATACAATGAGCAGTTCTTC	TRBV7-2	TRBJ2-1	NA	TRBD2
CASSVAGTVAYNEQFF	TGTGCCAGCAGCGTGGCCGGGACAGTCGCCTACAATGAGCAGTTCTTC	TRBV5-4	TRBJ2-1	NA	TRBD1
CASSQGVKTGELFF	TGTGCCAGCAGTCAGGGGGTAAAAACCGGGGAGCTGTTTTTT	TRBV28	TRBJ2-2	NA	TRBD1
CASSYSGTGNEQYF	TGTGCCAGCAGTTACTCGGGGACAGGGAACGAGCAGTACTTC	TRBV6-5	TRBJ2-7	NA	TRBD1
CASSPATSGPYLEQFF	TGTGCCAGCAGCCCAGCCACTAGCGGCCCGTACCTAGAGCAGTTCTTC	TRBV11-2	TRBJ2-1	NA	TRBD2
CASSRRRTDNEKLFF	TGTGCCAGCAGTCGTCGACGGACTGACAATGAAAAACTGTTTTTT	TRBV27	TRBJ1-4	NA	NA
CASTLAALAEETQYF	TGTGCCAGCACCCTAGCGGCCTTGGCGGAAGAGACCCAGTACTTC	TRBV13	TRBJ2-5	NA	TRBD2
CASSLDRYTDTQYF	TGTGCCAGCAGCTTAGACAGGTACACAGATACGCAGTATTTT	TRBV7-2	TRBJ2-3	NA	NA
CATSREGTGIYGYTF	TGTGCCACCAGCAGAGAGGGGACAGGGATTTATGGCTACACCTTC	TRBV15	TRBJ1-2	once	TRBD1
CASSSGQGALRRTDTQYF	TGCGCCAGCAGCTCTGGTCAGGGGGCGCTTCGGAGAACAGATACGCAGTATTTT	TRBV5-1	TRBJ2-3	NA	TRBD1
CASRGGEGPNTGELFF	TGTGCCAGCCGAGGGGGGGAGGGCCCGAACACCGGGGAGCTGTTTTTT	TRBV25-1	TRBJ2-2	NA	NA
CAWSETLTYNEQFF	TGTGCCTGGAGTGAGACTTTGACCTACAATGAGCAGTTCTTC	TRBV30	TRBJ2-1	NA	NA
CASSQGVAGLEEQFF	TGCGCCAGCAGCCAAGGAGTAGCGGGACTTGAGGAGCAGTTCTTC	TRBV4-1	TRBJ2-1	NA	TRBD2
CASSLSLAGYNEQFF	TGTGCCAGCAGCTTATCCCTAGCGGGTTACAATGAGCAGTTCTTC	TRBV7-2	TRBJ2-1	NA	TRBD2
CASRTTGGKDSNQPQHF	TGTGCCAGTAGAACAACAGGGGGCAAGGATAGCAATCAGCCCCAGCATTTT	TRBV19	TRBJ1-5	NA	TRBD1
CASSASVYTDTQYF	TGTGCCAGCAGTGCCAGCGTATACACAGATACGCAGTATTTT	TRBV27	TRBJ2-3	NA	NA